The 9 T cell receptor beta chains in this list originate from one sample, sequenced in a study of blood T cell repertoires in COVID-19. Data came from immunoSEQ multiplex PCR; TCRdb stores just in-frame clones and leaves some out. The sample holds about 190,000 clones, around 85% seen once. The source material was peripheral blood. The receptors come from a man aged 30-40 years with acute or convalescent COVID-19.

The CDR3: CASGSAHGGPTGELFF. The CDR3 nucleotides are TGTGCCAGCGGATCGGCCCACGGGGGACCCACCGGGGAGCTGTTTTTT. V is TRBV2 and J is TRBJ2-2, with D possibly being TRBD2 (6 bases). The germline V and J ends were trimmed by 8 bases and 4 bases, with 20 bases remaining between them. The CDR3 contains 16 residues. CDR1 is SNHLY, CDR2 FYNNEI, per germline.

The V and J genes are TRBV11-2 and TRBJ1-6; 9 bases are shared with TRBD1. CDR3 length equals 15 residues. CDR1 is SGHAT, CDR2 FQNNGV, per germline. V trimming: 5 bases; J trimming: 7 bases; junction bases outside the gene matches: 6. CDR3 in amino acids: CASSQLGQGNSPLHF. The CDR3 DNA is TGTGCCAGCAGCCAATTAGGACAGGGGAATTCACCCCTCCACTTT.

The chain employs TRBV9 and TRBJ1-5; D perhaps matches TRBD1 (5 bases). The length of the CDR3 is 13 residues. CDR1 is SGDLS and CDR2 is YYNGEE in the germline V gene. Trimming removed 0 bases at V and 5 bases at J, with 6 bases between. CDR3 nucleotides: TGTGCCAGCAGCGTAGAAGGGGATCAGCCCCAGCATTTT. This gives the protein CASSVEGDQPQHF.

The chain joins TRBV5-1 to TRBJ2-5; 12 bases match TRBD2. This CDR3 has 17 residues. Germline trimming cut 5 bases from V and 1 base from J; bases unmatched to any gene: 9. From germline, CDR1 is SGHRS and CDR2 YFSETQ. The CDR3 loop reads CASSVERLAGVQETQYF. The CDR3 region has the DNA TGCGCCAGCAGTGTAGAGCGACTAGCGGGGGTCCAAGAGACCCAGTACTTC.

The chain couples TRBV6-1 to TRBJ2-3; 10 bases are shared with TRBD2. Germline assignment: CDR1 MNHNS and CDR2 SASEGT. CDR3 length: 17 residues. J lost 8 bases, V lost 0 bases, and 11 bases had no gene match. The chain's CDR3 is CASSEAVAGGPPSTQYF. CDR3 nucleotides: TGTGCCAGCAGTGAAGCGGTAGCGGGGGGCCCGCCGAGTACGCAGTATTTT.

CDR3 sequence: CASSFAGTPTYEQYF. In DNA, the CDR3 is TGCGCCAGCAGCTTCGCCGGGACACCTACCTACGAGCAGTACTTC. The chain carries TRBV5-1 and TRBJ2-7; maybe TRBD1 (6 bases). The V gene lost 2 bases and the J gene lost 2 bases, with 14 bases spanning the gap. The CDR3 has 15 amino acids. CDR1 SGHRS and CDR2 YFSETQ come from the germline V gene.

This clone has only one observation. The rearrangement links TRBV19 to TRBJ1-2, with D maybe TRBD1 (5 bases). This CDR3 comprises 15 residues. CDR1 LNHDA and CDR2 SQIVND come from the germline V gene (reference sequence). Deletions cut 6 bases from V and 1 base from J, with 15 bases between. The CDR3 DNA is TGTGCCAGTAGCCCCTTCCCAGGGTTTAACTATGGCTACACCTTC. Amino acids: CASSPFPGFNYGYTF.

This sequence joins TRBV30 and TRBJ1-6; 7 positions agree with TRBD1. Per germline, CDR1 GTSNPN and CDR2 SVGIG (reference sequence). Trimming took 2 bases from V and 9 from J; bases not matched to a gene: 4. CDR3 length: 13 amino acids. In nucleotides, the CDR3 is TGTGCCTGGAGTTCAGGGGGAAGTTCACCCCTCCACTTT. This codes for CAWSSGGSSPLHF.

CDR3 region: CASSQDRAHEQYF. In nucleotides, the CDR3 is TGTGCCAGCAGCCAGGACAGGGCTCACGAGCAGTACTTC. V and J are TRBV5-8 and TRBJ2-7; 8 bases map to TRBD1. V shed 4 bases and J 5 bases; nucleotides not matched to a gene: 5. The length of the CDR3 is 13 residues. The V gene's germline CDR1 is SGHTS and CDR2 YDEGEE.